This TCR beta chain comes out of a study of T cell clonotyping in hematopoietic cell transplantation. With 5 bases removed from V and 4 bases from J, the gap between germline ends came to 14 bases. Germline values: CDR1 SGHVS, CDR2 FQNEAQ. The CDR3 runs 14 residues. General study points: Recipient TCR diversity dropped after transplant; expanded clonotypes rose from day 30 to 180.

With respect to this clone: Its specificity is not known.

Profiled with immunoSEQ multiplex PCR; TCRdb holds only in-frame clones, not every one. The sample records about 2,500 clones, around 72% being singletons. The sample in question was peripheral blood mononuclear cells, obtained 180 days after allogeneic stem cell transplant. V usage is TRBV7-8 and J usage is TRBJ1-2, with D perhaps matching TRBD1 (6 bases). The receptor's source is a male patient between 60 and 69 years old who had an allogeneic stem cell transplant, so T cells may come from the graft donor. Some clones in this sample may be carry-over from other donors' samples. The CDR3 DNA is TGTGCCAGCAGCACCCGACAGGACCTCTATGGCTACACCTTC. Protein product: CASSTRQDLYGYTF.